These 23 T cell receptor beta chains came from one sample sequenced in a study of CD8 T cells in Susac syndrome. RNA was extracted with the RNeasy kit, and a quantity of roughly 0.5 to 1 ug was reverse transcribed using random hexamers. TCRdb re-derived calls from the immunoSEQ multiplex PCR reads in MiXCR, one entry per CDR3 protein. The sample lists under 200,000 distinct CDR3 sequences; around 95% were seen once. The sample comprised CD8+ T cells from PBMCs. The receptors stem from a human donor with multiple sclerosis.

The rearrangement joins TRBV9 to TRBJ1-2; perhaps TRBD1 as D (6 bases). This CDR3 contains 15 residues. V was trimmed by 5 bases and J by 8 bases, leaving 22 bases between them. Per the germline V gene, CDR1 is SGDLS and CDR2 is YYNGEE. In nucleotides, the CDR3 is TGTGCCAGCAGTACCCCTCTTTCAGGGGAGGGAGGCTACACCTTC. This gives the protein CASSTPLSGEGGYTF.

This clonotype was observed once. The chain carries TRBV6-5 and TRBJ2-3, with 10 bases that match TRBD2. Germline CDR1 is MNHEY and CDR2 is SVGAGI. V trimming: 6 bases; J trimming: 4 bases; junction bases outside the gene matches: 7. This CDR3 region has 15 residues. The CDR3 bases are TGTGCCAGCAGCGGACTGACTAGCGGGTCAGATACGCAGTATTTT. Its protein is CASSGLTSGSDTQYF.

The chain recombines TRBV3-1 with TRBJ2-1; a weak D match, TRBD1 (6 bases). CDR1 and CDR2 (germline): LGHDT, YNNKEL (reference sequence). Trimming shortened V by 0 bases and J by 7 bases, and 13 bases separated the two germline ends. The CDR3 totals 15 residues. CDR3: CASSQDFGQGNEQFF. For the CDR3, the DNA is TGTGCCAGCAGCCAAGATTTCGGCCAGGGGAATGAGCAGTTCTTC.

This chain links TRBV27 with TRBJ2-1, with 10 positions matching TRBD1. This CDR3 spans 13 amino acids. Trimming at V came to 5 bases and at J to 9 bases, leaving 4 bases not matched to a gene. Germline V gene lookup returns CDR1 MNHEY and CDR2 SMNVEV (reference sequence). This CDR3 is CASSGTGDGEQFF. CDR3 in DNA: TGTGCCAGCAGTGGGACAGGGGATGGTGAGCAGTTCTTC.

The chain has TRBV7-9 and TRBJ1-5; D is unresolved. V lost 0 bases, J lost 7 bases, and 10 bases lay in between. This CDR3 comprises 14 residues. The V gene's germline CDR1 is SEHNR and CDR2 FQNEAQ (reference sequence). CDR3 sequence (DNA): TGTGCCAGCAGCTTAGCTTCTCCCGGACAGCCCCAGCATTTT. Encoded protein: CASSLASPGQPQHF. Supplemented by reference TRBV7-9 and TRBJ1-5, the full variable domain reads DTGVSQNPRHKITKRGQNVTFRCDPISEHNRLYWYRQTLGQGPEFLTYFQNEAQLEKSRLLSDRFSAERPKGSFSTLEIQRTEQGDSAMYLCASSLASPGQPQHFGDGTRLSIL.

The chain joins TRBV7-3 to TRBJ2-1; 10 nucleotides match TRBD2. V trimming: 2 bases; J trimming: 5 bases; junction bases outside the gene matches: 6. Germline CDR1 is SGHTA and CDR2 is FQGTGA. CDR3 length: 16 amino acids. Written as DNA, the CDR3 is TGTGCCAGCAGCTTAGTGGGACTAGCGAACCACAATGAGCAGTTCTTC. Protein product: CASSLVGLANHNEQFF.

This chain links TRBV14 with TRBJ1-2; D is ambiguous. V was cut by 4 bases and J by 3 bases, with 12 bases left in between. The germline V gene has CDR1 SGHDN and CDR2 FVKESK. The CDR3 runs to 14 residues. CDR3 DNA: TGTGCCAGCAGCCCCGTTGGCACTGACTATGGCTACACCTTC. Its protein is CASSPVGTDYGYTF.

J is TRBJ2-7 and V is TRBV30, with a tentative D call TRBD1 (5 bases). The CDR3 is 15 residues long. CDR1 is GTSNPN and CDR2 is SVGIG in the germline V gene (reference sequence). V dropped 4 bases and J dropped 4 bases, with 20 bases sitting between them. CDR3 sequence (DNA): TGTGCCTGGACGAAGACAGATAGAGACTTATACGAGCAGTACTTC. It specifies CAWTKTDRDLYEQYF.

This chain joins TRBV27 and TRBJ2-1; weak D call: TRBD2 (6 bases). Germline lookup yields CDR1 MNHEY and CDR2 SMNVEV (reference sequence). V was clipped by 4 bases and J by 0 bases, with 13 bases between them. The CDR3 runs to 16 residues. The CDR3 loop reads CASSSHLASSYNEQFF. For the CDR3, the DNA is TGTGCCAGCAGTTCCCACCTAGCGAGCTCCTACAATGAGCAGTTCTTC.

The chain employs TRBV7-9 and TRBJ2-5; a weak D match, TRBD1 (6 bases). Germline CDR1 SEHNR, CDR2 FQNEAQ (reference sequence). The CDR3 extends over 12 amino acids. Trimming pared 6 bases from V and 3 bases from J, leaving 8 bases between. In DNA, the CDR3 is TGTGCCAGCAGGCGACAGGAAGAGACCCAGTACTTC. Its protein is CASRRQEETQYF.

This chain links TRBV2 with TRBJ2-2; D not certain. The CDR3 is 15 residues long. Between the trimmed V and J ends, which lost 10 bases and 2 bases, there was a span of 17 bases. CDR1 is SNHLY and CDR2 is FYNNEI in the germline V gene. The CDR3 nucleotides are TGTGCCACCCTACCCGAAGAGCGAAACACCGGGGAGCTGTTTTTT. Its translation is CATLPEERNTGELFF.

This chain links TRBV20-1 with TRBJ1-2, with 7 bases that match TRBD1. Germline lookup yields CDR1 DFQATT and CDR2 SNEGSKA (reference sequence). After removal of 4 bases from V and 4 bases from J, the junction contained 6 bases not matched to a gene. The CDR3 contains 13 residues. The CDR3 DNA reads as TGCAGTGCTACCGACAGGGCCTCCTATGGCTACACCTTC. It yields the protein CSATDRASYGYTF.

J is TRBJ2-3 and V is TRBV3-1, with D possibly being TRBD2 (6 bases). The CDR3 totals 13 residues. Trimming shortened V by 4 bases and J by 2 bases, and 7 bases separated the two germline ends. Per germline, CDR1 LGHDT and CDR2 YNNKEL (reference sequence). In DNA form, the CDR3 reads TGTGCCAGCAGCCGGGACTTCACAGATACGCAGTATTTT. Translation gives CASSRDFTDTQYF.

The V call is TRBV3-1, the J call TRBJ2-3, with TRBD2 identical over 8 bases. Losses at the gene ends were 4 bases for V and 3 bases for J; bases not matched to a gene: 3. This CDR3 is built from 14 residues. The V gene's germline CDR1 is LGHDT and CDR2 YNNKEL (reference sequence). The CDR3 reads CASSLGTRTDTQYF. As DNA, the CDR3 is TGTGCCAGCAGCCTCGGGACTAGAACAGATACGCAGTATTTT.

The genes are TRBV4-1 and TRBJ2-3; 7 bases are shared with TRBD2. This CDR3 has 14 amino acids. The ends lost 6 bases at V and 3 bases at J; junction bases unmatched: 6. Per the germline V gene, CDR1 is MGHRA and CDR2 is YSYEKL. The CDR3 DNA reads as TGCGCCAGCAGGGGAGAGCGGGAAACAGATACGCAGTATTTT. This sequence encodes CASRGERETDTQYF.

V and J are TRBV18 and TRBJ2-2; D perhaps matches TRBD2 (6 bases). CDR1 and CDR2 (germline): KGHSH, LQKENI. Trimming stripped 3 bases from V and 3 bases from J, with 14 bases between. This CDR3 has 16 amino acids. CDR3 in amino acids: CASSPRDGKYTGELFF. CDR3 DNA: TGTGCCAGCTCACCGCGGGACGGAAAATACACCGGGGAGCTGTTTTTT.

J is TRBJ2-1 and V is TRBV28, with a tentative D call TRBD1 (5 bases). Germline CDR1 MDHEN, CDR2 SYDVKM. This CDR3 comprises 15 residues. The V end lost 4 bases, the J end lost 5 bases, and 15 bases lay between the germline ends. The CDR3 DNA sequence: TGTGCCAGCAGTTACAGGACGGGTGTGGACAATGAGCAGTTCTTC. It codes for CASSYRTGVDNEQFF.

The chain is built from TRBV28 and TRBJ2-1, with D perhaps given as TRBD1 or TRBD2 (5 bases each). This CDR3 comprises 14 residues. Germline V gene sequence: CDR1 MDHEN, CDR2 SYDVKM. Trimming took off 3 bases at V and 6 bases at J, with 12 bases between the two ends. This chain's CDR3 is CASSLSGLVNEQFF. Written as DNA, the CDR3 is TGTGCCAGCAGTTTGTCGGGGCTTGTCAATGAGCAGTTCTTC.

A note on this clonotype: The germline gene is not matched at one end of the junction; a read error may be the cause. V gene TRBV20-1 combines with J gene TRBJ2-1, with a tentative D call TRBD2 (6 bases). Germline CDR1 reads DFQATT; CDR2 reads SNEGSKA (reference sequence). The CDR3 runs to 14 residues. CDR3: CSVRPGDSPKEQFF. DNA for the CDR3: TGCAGTGTTAGACCGGGGGATTCCCCCAAAGAGCAGTTCTTC.

This CDR3 is CASSLGVENIQYF. CDR3 DNA: TGTGCCAGCAGCCTGGGGGTGGAAAACATTCAGTACTTC. V usage is TRBV14 and J usage is TRBJ2-4; D might be TRBD1 or TRBD2, each matching 5 bases. V lost 4 bases and J lost 5, with 9 bases in between. Germline V CDR1 and CDR2: SGHDN, FVKESK. The CDR3 is 13 amino acids.

The chain couples TRBV15 to TRBJ2-2, with D unclear. CDR3 length: 13 residues. Germline CDR1 reads LNHNV; CDR2 reads YYDKDF (reference sequence). V was pared by 0 bases and J by 4 bases, with 3 bases between. The CDR3 here is CATSRDGTGELFF. The CDR3 coding sequence is TGTGCCACCAGCAGAGATGGCACCGGGGAGCTGTTTTTT.

The chain uses TRBV29-1 and TRBJ2-1; 8 bases map to TRBD1. J gave up 9 bases and V 5 bases, and 9 bases lay outside the gene matches. This CDR3 spans 13 amino acids. The germline V gene has CDR1 SQVTM and CDR2 ANQGSEA. CDR3 nucleotides: TGCAGCGTTCAGGGGGCAGTCATCGGTGAGCAGTTCTTC. Translating it yields CSVQGAVIGEQFF.

The chain uses TRBV9 and TRBJ1-5, with unresolved D. CDR1 and CDR2 (germline): SGDLS, YYNGEE. V dropped 3 bases and J dropped 0 bases, with 7 bases sitting between them. The CDR3 covers 14 residues. The CDR3 spells CASSEGSSNQPQHF. CDR3 DNA: TGTGCCAGCAGCGAAGGGAGTAGCAATCAGCCCCAGCATTTT.